What follows are 29 T cell receptor beta chains derived from one specimen sequenced in a study of control samples from healthy donors and cancer patients. The table came from immunoSEQ multiplex PCR; TCRdb's copy has only in-frame clones and leaves some out. The data contain over 90,000 clones, about 90% of them singletons. Material: blood. Every receptor here comes from a woman aged 18-30 years in good health.

The chain has TRBV19 and TRBJ2-2; D not certain. This CDR3 is built from 14 residues. The V end was cut by 3 bases, the J end by 1 base, with 6 bases between. From germline, CDR1 is LNHDA and CDR2 SQIVND (reference sequence). CDR3 in amino acids: CASSILMNTGELFF. For the CDR3, the DNA is TGTGCCAGTAGTATCCTGATGAACACCGGGGAGCTGTTTTTT.

CDR3 region: CASSPNAGGLSGYTF. In DNA form, the CDR3 reads TGTGCCAGCAGTCCGAACGCGGGGGGTTTAAGTGGCTACACCTTC. The chain combines TRBV6-5 with TRBJ1-2; tentatively, D is TRBD1 (5 bases). Germline CDR1 is MNHEY and CDR2 is SVGAGI. V was cut by 5 bases and J by 7 bases, with 20 bases left in between. CDR3 length: 15 amino acids.

This chain connects TRBV9 to TRBJ2-1; tentatively, D is TRBD2 (5 bases). V gave up 0 bases and J gave up 0 bases, with 10 bases separating them. The germline V gene encodes CDR1 SGDLS and CDR2 YYNGEE. The CDR3 length is 16 residues. This chain's CDR3 is CASSVDERSSYNEQFF. CDR3 in DNA: TGTGCCAGCAGCGTAGATGAGCGGAGCTCCTACAATGAGCAGTTCTTC.

The chain couples TRBV24-1 to TRBJ2-1; perhaps D is TRBD1 or TRBD2 (6 bases each). The germline V and J ends were trimmed by 1 base and 9 bases, with 9 bases remaining between them. CDR3 length: 13 residues. CDR1 is KGHDR, CDR2 SFDVKD, per germline. The chain's CDR3 is CATSDLKGGEQFF. In nucleotides, the CDR3 is TGTGCCACCAGTGATTTAAAGGGGGGTGAGCAGTTCTTC.

The rearrangement joins TRBV19 to TRBJ1-4, with D perhaps matching TRBD1 (5 bases). Between the trimmed V and J ends, which lost 7 bases and 8 bases, there was a span of 17 bases. The germline CDR1 and CDR2 sequences are LNHDA and SQIVND (reference sequence). The CDR3 spans 14 residues. The CDR3 is CASTLGGVYEKLFF. The DNA of the CDR3 is TGTGCCAGTACCCTGGGAGGGGTATACGAAAAACTGTTTTTT.

The chain combines TRBV19 with TRBJ2-7; D might be TRBD1 (5 bases). V was shortened by 10 bases and J by 0 bases, with 19 bases between the two germline ends. CDR1 and CDR2 from the germline V gene are LNHDA and SQIVND (reference sequence). CDR3 length: 15 residues. The CDR3 DNA sequence: TGTGCCACCAAGAATACAGGAAGAAGCTCCTACGAGCAGTACTTC. Translating it yields CATKNTGRSSYEQYF.

This clone has a single count. This chain uses TRBV14 with TRBJ1-4; D remains ambiguous. Between the trimmed V and J ends, which lost 1 base and 2 bases, there was a span of 8 bases. Germline CDR1 reads SGHDN; CDR2 reads FVKESK. There are 15 residues in the CDR3. The CDR3 DNA is TGTGCCAGCAGCCAAGGTTATACGACTAATGAAAAACTGTTTTTT. Amino acids: CASSQGYTTNEKLFF.

The chain couples TRBV24-1 to TRBJ2-3; 12 nucleotides line up with TRBD2. This CDR3 has 16 amino acids. Germline V gene sequence: CDR1 KGHDR, CDR2 SFDVKD. The V segment lost 1 base and the J segment 5 bases; nucleotides outside the gene matches: 3. The CDR3 spells CATSDFGLAGKDTQYF. The DNA for the CDR3 is TGTGCCACCAGTGATTTCGGACTAGCGGGAAAAGATACGCAGTATTTT.

This sequence joins TRBV27 and TRBJ1-5; D is unresolved. Deletions cut 5 bases from V and 4 bases from J, with 12 bases between. The CDR3 consists of 14 residues. Germline V CDR1 and CDR2: MNHEY, SMNVEV (reference sequence). The CDR3 sequence is CASSQTPGNQPQHF. The CDR3 region has the DNA TGTGCCAGCAGTCAAACCCCGGGGAATCAGCCCCAGCATTTT.

The CDR3 reads CASSWWENTGELFF. The CDR3 region has the DNA TGTGCCAGCAGCTGGTGGGAGAACACCGGGGAGCTGTTTTTT. The gene calls are TRBV6-5 and TRBJ2-2; D not resolved. Looked up from germline, CDR1 is MNHEY and CDR2 is SVGAGI. This CDR3 is built from 14 residues. Trimming stripped 6 bases from V and 1 base from J, with 9 bases between.

The chain joins TRBV6-5 to TRBJ1-2; D call uncertain. V shed 6 bases and J shed 5 bases, with 13 bases lying between them. Germline V gene data show CDR1 as MNHEY and CDR2 as SVGAGI. The CDR3 consists of 13 residues. The CDR3 bases are TGTGCCAGCAGCGACCCCCCGGCTTATGGCTACACCTTC. It translates to CASSDPPAYGYTF.

This chain's CDR3 is CASSSGTDRTGELFF. The CDR3 bases are TGCGCCAGCAGCTCCGGGACAGACCGAACCGGGGAGCTGTTTTTT. V usage is TRBV5-1 and J usage is TRBJ2-2, with 7 nucleotides matching TRBD1. V shed 3 bases, J shed 5 bases, and the junction held 7 bases outside the gene matches. CDR3 length equals 15 residues. Germline assignment: CDR1 SGHRS and CDR2 YFSETQ.

This sequence joins TRBV5-6 and TRBJ2-7; 7 bases line up with TRBD1. CDR1 and CDR2 (germline): SGHDT, YYEEEE. This CDR3 region has 13 residues. After removal of 4 bases from V and 2 bases from J, the junction contained 3 bases not matched to a gene. The CDR3 nucleotides read TGTGCCAGCAGCCCGGGACAGACCTACGAGCAGTACTTC. It is translated as CASSPGQTYEQYF. Looking up the rest from reference TRBV5-6 and TRBJ2-7 gives the full variable domain: DAGVTQSPTHLIKTRGQQVTLRCSPKSGHDTVSWYQQALGQGPQFIFQYYEEEERQRGNFPDRFSGHQFPNYSSELNVNALLLGDSALYLCASSPGQTYEQYFGPGTRLTVT.

V is TRBV9 and J is TRBJ1-1, with D unresolved. Trimming removed 3 bases at V and 4 bases at J, with 10 bases between. The CDR3 contains 13 residues. Germline V lookup: CDR1 SGDLS, CDR2 YYNGEE. This chain's CDR3 is CASSGRLATEAFF. CDR3 in DNA: TGTGCCAGCAGCGGGAGGCTGGCCACTGAAGCTTTCTTT. The full variable domain, in which reference TRBV9 and TRBJ1-1 provide the parts outside the CDR3, is DSGVTQTPKHLITATGQRVTLRCSPRSGDLSVYWYQQSLDQGLQFLIQYYNGEERAKGNILERFSAQQFPDLHSELNLSSLELGDSALYFCASSGRLATEAFFGQGTRLTVV.

In its sample, this clone was seen once. The rearrangement links TRBV29-1 to TRBJ1-5; 8 bases line up with TRBD1. The CDR3 sequence is 14 residues long. The J segment lost 6 bases and the V segment lost 7 bases, leaving 11 bases of the junction unmatched. Germline loops: CDR1 SQVTM, CDR2 ANQGSEA. Written as DNA, the CDR3 is TGCAGCGACCGGACAGGGTTAGTGGGTCAGCCCCAGCATTTT. This gives the protein CSDRTGLVGQPQHF.

The rearrangement links TRBV12-5 to TRBJ2-1, with unresolved D. The CDR3 has 12 amino acids. The V gene's germline CDR1 is LGHNT and CDR2 FRNRAP. V dropped 1 base and J dropped 10 bases, with 8 bases sitting between them. The CDR3 spells CASGLGVGEQFF. In DNA form, the CDR3 reads TGTGCTAGTGGTTTGGGGGTGGGGGAGCAGTTCTTC.

The chain employs TRBV6-2 or TRBV6-3 and TRBJ1-2; D gene uncertain. The germline gives CDR1 MNHEY, CDR2 SVGEGT. The CDR3 spans 11 residues. The V end lost 3 bases, the J end lost 1 base, and 0 bases lay between the germline ends. CDR3 sequence (DNA): TGTGCCAGCAGTTATAACTATGGCTACACCTTC. This sequence encodes CASSYNYGYTF.

V usage is TRBV6-2 or TRBV6-3 and J usage is TRBJ1-1; 7 bases line up with TRBD1. The CDR3 extends over 15 amino acids. Per the germline V gene, CDR1 is MNHEY and CDR2 is SVGEGT. V was pared by 5 bases and J by 0 bases, with 6 bases of the junction left unmatched. The DNA for the CDR3 is TGTGCCAGCAGTCAACAGGGGATGGTGAACACTGAAGCTTTCTTT. Translating gives CASSQQGMVNTEAFF.

This sequence joins TRBV9 and TRBJ2-3; 9 bases align to TRBD2. J was trimmed by 8 bases and V by 2 bases; bases with no gene match: 6. Germline V lookup: CDR1 SGDLS, CDR2 YYNGEE. The CDR3 has 14 residues. CDR3 amino acids: CASSVLAGEGTQYF. Written as DNA, the CDR3 is TGTGCCAGCAGCGTGTTAGCGGGAGAGGGTACGCAGTATTTT.

V and J are TRBV13 and TRBJ2-7; TRBD2 matches 8 bases. The CDR3 covers 15 residues. V shed 5 bases and J 2 bases; nucleotides not matched to a gene: 8. CDR1 is PRHDT and CDR2 is FYEKMQ in the germline V gene (reference sequence). The CDR3 here is CASSPLAELPYEQYF. In DNA, the CDR3 is TGTGCCAGCAGCCCACTAGCGGAATTGCCCTACGAGCAGTACTTC.

The J gene is TRBJ2-7, the V gene TRBV7-2; no definite D call. V was clipped by 5 bases and J by 1 base, with 6 bases between them. The CDR3 has 12 residues. The germline gives CDR1 SGHTA, CDR2 FQGNSA. The CDR3 bases are TGTGCCAGCAGCGAGAGTTCCTACGAGCAGTACTTC. Translated, it gives CASSESSYEQYF.

The gene calls are TRBV30 and TRBJ1-4; no firm D call. CDR3 length: 16 amino acids. V was pared by 0 bases and J by 10 bases, with 21 bases between. The germline V gene has CDR1 GTSNPN and CDR2 SVGIG (reference sequence). The CDR3 nucleotides read TGTGCCTGGAGTGTAACGGGCTTAGGAGGCCTCGGAAAACTGTTTTTT. Amino acid sequence: CAWSVTGLGGLGKLFF. The whole variable domain, filled in from reference TRBV30 and TRBJ1-4, reads SQTIHQWPATLVQPVGSPLSLECTVEGTSNPNLYWYRQAAGRGLQLLFYSVGIGQISSEVPQNLSASRPQDRQFILSSKKLLLSDSGFYLCAWSVTGLGGLGKLFFGSGTQLSVL.

V is TRBV7-6 and J is TRBJ1-2, with 10 bases that match TRBD1. CDR1 is SGHVS and CDR2 is FNYEAQ in the germline V gene. This CDR3 spans 16 amino acids. V gave up 5 bases and J gave up 1 base; unmatched junction bases: 7. Here the CDR3 reads CASSTSRDRGNYGYTF. CDR3 nucleotides: TGTGCCAGCAGCACTTCCCGGGACAGGGGTAACTATGGCTACACCTTC.

The chain joins TRBV4-1 to TRBJ1-6; D perhaps matches TRBD1 (5 bases). The CDR3 totals 17 residues. Germline CDR1 reads MGHRA; CDR2 reads YSYEKL. Trimming shortened V by 3 bases and J by 7 bases, and 19 bases separated the two germline ends. The DNA for the CDR3 is TGCGCCAGCAGCCAGAGGGGTCAGGGTTCAGAGAATTCACCCCTCCACTTT. This sequence encodes CASSQRGQGSENSPLHF.

The chain links TRBV7-2 to TRBJ1-2; 11 nucleotides match TRBD1. CDR3 length: 18 amino acids. Germline V gene data show CDR1 as SGHTA and CDR2 as FQGNSA. The V segment lost 1 base and the J segment 3 bases; nucleotides outside the gene matches: 10. The CDR3 reads CASSLVGAPDRGHYGYTF. The DNA of the CDR3 is TGTGCCAGCAGCTTAGTCGGGGCCCCGGACAGGGGGCACTATGGCTACACCTTC.

The V gene is TRBV6-1, the J gene TRBJ1-3, with 7 positions matching TRBD1. With V trimmed by 2 bases and J by 2 bases, 6 bases remained unmatched. The CDR3 length is 16 residues. From germline, CDR1 is MNHNS and CDR2 SASEGT. In DNA form, the CDR3 reads TGTGCCAGCAGTGAAATCTTCGGACAGGCTGGAAACACCATATATTTT. It encodes CASSEIFGQAGNTIYF.

Only one count was recorded for this clone. The chain combines TRBV7-2 with TRBJ2-1; unclear D gene. Trimming shortened V by 5 bases and J by 2 bases, and 7 bases separated the two germline ends. The CDR3 is 13 residues long. Looked up from germline, CDR1 is SGHTA and CDR2 is FQGNSA. CDR3 sequence (DNA): TGTGCCAGCAGCCTGACGCCCTACAATGAGCAGTTCTTC. This translates into CASSLTPYNEQFF. Complete variable domain (other parts from reference TRBV7-2 and TRBJ2-1): GAGVSQSPSNKVTEKGKDVELRCDPISGHTALYWYRQSLGQGLEFLIYFQGNSAPDKSGLPSDRFSAERTGGSVSTLTIQRTQQEDSAVYLCASSLTPYNEQFFGPGTRLTVL.

This chain uses TRBV6-4 with TRBJ1-2; D unresolved. Germline assignment: CDR1 MRHNA and CDR2 SNTAGT. CDR3 length equals 15 residues. The germline V and J ends were trimmed by 3 bases and 5 bases, with 16 bases remaining between them. In DNA, the CDR3 is TGTGCCAGCAGTGAAGCAGGTGGAGGGCTATATGGCTACACCTTC. Protein product: CASSEAGGGLYGYTF.

V and J are TRBV21-1 and TRBJ2-7; the listed D gene, TRBD2, was not tested against the DNA. TRBV21-1 is a pseudogene. The CDR3 runs 14 residues. The CDR3 bases are TGTGCCAGCAGCAATTGGGGGGGGTCCTACGAGCAGTACTTC. The encoded protein is CASSNWGGSYEQYF.